This passage covers 29 T cell receptor beta chains from one sample sequenced in a study of T cell repertoires in cytomegalovirus infection. TCRdb passed the reads through MiXCR, listing each CDR3 protein once. The sample records about 360,000 distinct CDR3 sequences, about 35% being singletons. For these TCRs, the target antigens are not known. The sample consisted of cultured PBMCs, taken from culture after CMV antigen stimulation. The receptors derive from a human donor in good health (CMV status not recorded). Some clones in this sample may be carry-over from other donors' samples.

The table lists this clonotype with a few counts. The rearrangement links TRBV6-2 or TRBV6-3 to TRBJ2-5; possible D gene TRBD2, 6 bases. Between the trimmed V and J ends, which lost 0 bases and 2 bases, there was a span of 13 bases. CDR3 length: 16 amino acids. Germline assignment: CDR1 MNHEY and CDR2 SVGEGT. The CDR3 sequence: CASSYSSAGRQETQYF. CDR3 in DNA: TGTGCCAGCAGTTACTCGTCGGCGGGGCGACAAGAGACCCAGTACTTC.

The chain couples TRBV4-1 to TRBJ2-5; 8 positions agree with TRBD2. The J segment lost 5 bases and the V segment lost 0 bases, leaving 11 bases of the junction unmatched. The CDR3 extends over 17 amino acids. Per germline, CDR1 MGHRA and CDR2 YSYEKL. The CDR3 is CASSQDQPGGLAETQYF. Written as DNA, the CDR3 is TGCGCCAGCAGCCAAGATCAACCGGGAGGGCTTGCGGAGACCCAGTACTTC.

This clonotype was observed a handful of times. This rearrangement joins TRBV2 to TRBJ1-1; D remains unclear. Trimming cost V 2 bases and J 8 bases, with 9 bases left between them. This CDR3 comprises 12 residues. CDR1 is SNHLY, CDR2 FYNNEI, per germline. The CDR3 loop is CASSEQAIEAFF. The CDR3 region has the DNA TGTGCCAGCAGTGAACAGGCCATCGAAGCTTTCTTT.

There are many counts of this clonotype. The chain recombines TRBV7-8 with TRBJ2-3; 8 bases align to TRBD1. This CDR3 contains 17 residues. Trimming cost V 5 bases and J 3 bases; bases outside gene matches: 13. Germline V lookup: CDR1 SGHVS, CDR2 FQNEAQ. The CDR3 region has the DNA TGTGCCAGCAGCACAGGGGGACTGGCTTTCGGAACAGATACGCAGTATTTT. Its protein product is CASSTGGLAFGTDTQYF.

This clonotype came up a few times. The gene calls are TRBV20-1 and TRBJ1-6; TRBD1 is a possible D gene (6 bases). This CDR3 is built from 16 residues. Germline V lookup: CDR1 DFQATT, CDR2 SNEGSKA (reference sequence). Deletions cut 5 bases from V and 0 bases from J, with 14 bases between. This chain's CDR3 is CSARADSSSYNSPLHF. The CDR3 DNA reads TGCAGTGCTCGCGCGGACAGTAGCTCCTATAATTCACCCCTCCACTTT.

The gene calls are TRBV15 and TRBJ2-5; 10 nucleotides match TRBD2. The CDR3 runs to 20 residues. V lost 4 bases to trimming and J lost 3 bases; unmatched junction nucleotides: 20. Germline V CDR1 and CDR2: LNHNV, YYDKDF (reference sequence). The CDR3 DNA sequence: TGTGCCACCAGCAACCCCGGTGGGGGACTAGCGACGGTTGGGGAAGAGACCCAGTACTTC. It specifies CATSNPGGGLATVGEETQYF.

This clonotype was seen at least ten times. This rearrangement joins TRBV25-1 to TRBJ1-1; 7 bases agree with TRBD1. The J segment lost 4 bases and the V segment lost 8 bases, leaving 4 bases of the junction unmatched. The length of the CDR3 is 12 residues. Germline V gives CDR1 MGHDK, CDR2 SYGVNS. CDR3 amino acids: CASEDRRTEAFF. The CDR3 nucleotides are TGTGCCAGCGAGGACAGGCGCACTGAAGCTTTCTTT. The full variable domain, rest sourced from reference TRBV25-1 and TRBJ1-1, is EADIYQTPRYLVIGTGKKITLECSQTMGHDKMYWYQQDPGMELHLIHYSYGVNSTEKGDLSSESTVSRIRTEHFPLTLESARPSHTSQYLCASEDRRTEAFFGQGTRLTVV.

This clonotype has at least ten counts. The chain combines TRBV7-2 with TRBJ2-2; 7 nucleotides agree with TRBD2. The CDR3 covers 15 residues. After removal of 3 bases from V and 3 bases from J, the junction contained 4 bases not matched to a gene. CDR1 and CDR2 (germline): SGHTA, FQGNSA. The CDR3 DNA sequence: TGTGCCAGCAGCTTGGGGCGGGAGTACACCGGGGAGCTGTTTTTT. This codes for CASSLGREYTGELFF.

This clonotype was detected ten times or more. V is TRBV7-2 and J is TRBJ2-2; D is unresolved. Germline CDR1 SGHTA, CDR2 FQGNSA. The CDR3 spans 15 residues. The V and J ends lost 3 bases and 2 bases respectively, with 10 bases between them. CDR3 coding DNA: TGTGCCAGCAGCTTCGCATCCTTAAACACCGGGGAGCTGTTTTTT. Protein product: CASSFASLNTGELFF.

The chain joins TRBV27 to TRBJ1-1, with 11 bases lining up with TRBD1. Germline-derived CDR1 and CDR2 are MNHEY and SMNVEV (reference sequence). The CDR3 totals 15 residues. V shed 4 bases, J shed 2 bases, and the junction held 3 bases outside the gene matches. The CDR3 region has the DNA TGTGCCAGCAGTTCGGGACAGGGGGACAACACTGAAGCTTTCTTT. Protein sequence: CASSSGQGDNTEAFF.

This clonotype was recorded many times. The chain uses TRBV7-2 and TRBJ2-3; 8 positions match TRBD2. CDR1 SGHTA and CDR2 FQGNSA come from the germline V gene. The CDR3 is made up of 12 amino acids. Trimming took 6 bases from V and 5 from J; bases not matched to a gene: 1. CDR3 residues: CASRRGEDTQYF. In nucleotides, the CDR3 is TGTGCCAGCAGGCGGGGGGAAGATACGCAGTATTTT.

The chain recombines TRBV20-1 with TRBJ2-1, with D perhaps TRBD2 (5 bases). Between the trimmed V and J ends, which lost 3 bases and 1 base, there was a span of 16 bases. The germline gives CDR1 DFQATT, CDR2 SNEGSKA (reference sequence). This CDR3 is 16 amino acids long. CDR3 residues: CSASPLSSYSYNEQFF. The CDR3 DNA sequence: TGCAGTGCTAGCCCCCTGTCTAGCTATTCCTACAATGAGCAGTTCTTC.

The rearrangement links TRBV6-1 to TRBJ2-7, with 8 nucleotides matching TRBD2. Trimming removed 1 base from V and 4 bases from J; junction bases left unmatched: 9. Germline V gene sequence: CDR1 MNHNS, CDR2 SASEGT. The CDR3 runs 16 residues. The CDR3 spells CASSEDAGGTGYEQYF. The CDR3 DNA follows: TGTGCCAGCAGTGAAGACGCGGGAGGTACCGGGTACGAGCAGTACTTC.

This clonotype was observed a handful of times. This chain links TRBV7-2 with TRBJ1-1; D gene uncertain. Trimming removed 1 base at V and 5 bases at J, with 8 bases between. The CDR3 length is 13 residues. Germline CDR1 SGHTA, CDR2 FQGNSA. Here the CDR3 DNA reads TGTGCCAGCAGCTTAGAGGCCCGTACTGAAGCTTTCTTT. As protein: CASSLEARTEAFF.

This clonotype has a handful of counts. The chain employs TRBV4-1 and TRBJ1-5; D not resolved. CDR1 MGHRA and CDR2 YSYEKL come from the germline V gene. The CDR3 sequence is 14 residues long. V lost 4 bases and J 3 bases, leaving 10 bases between the germline ends. The CDR3 protein is CASSRAGFNQPQHF. The CDR3 nucleotides are TGCGCCAGCAGCCGAGCGGGTTTCAATCAGCCCCAGCATTTT.

The J gene is TRBJ2-1, the V gene TRBV6-6; 13 nucleotides align to TRBD2. V lost 6 bases to trimming and J lost 6 bases; unmatched junction nucleotides: 5. The germline CDR1 and CDR2 sequences are MNHNY and SVGAGI (reference sequence). The CDR3 extends over 15 amino acids. CDR3 nucleotides: TGTGCCAGCAGATGGACTAGCGGGAGATCCAATGAGCAGTTCTTC. It is translated as CASRWTSGRSNEQFF.

A few counts support this clonotype. J is TRBJ1-1 and V is TRBV7-8, with D hard to call. This CDR3 has 15 amino acids. The ends were cut back, 8 bases at V and 5 bases at J, with 21 bases in the middle. CDR1 and CDR2 (germline): SGHVS, FQNEAQ. This CDR3 is CASSRPGRARTEAFF. The CDR3 DNA is TGTGCCAGCTCGAGGCCCGGTAGGGCGCGAACTGAAGCTTTCTTT.

This clonotype was recorded only once. One end of the junction varies from germline; a read error may be responsible. V and J are TRBV7-2 and TRBJ2-5; TRBD2 matches 10 bases. Germline CDR1 and CDR2: SGHTA and FQGNSA. The CDR3 extends over 15 amino acids. The CDR3 coding sequence is TGTGCCAGCAGCGCTCCGGGACTAGCGCAAGGGACCCAGTACTTC. This encodes CASSAPGLAQGTQYF.

At least ten counts were recorded for this clonotype. V gene TRBV4-3 combines with J gene TRBJ2-5, with 9 bases that match TRBD2. CDR1 LGHNA and CDR2 YSLEER come from the germline V gene. The CDR3 consists of 20 residues. V was pared by 2 bases and J by 0 bases, with 16 bases of the junction left unmatched. The CDR3 sequence: CASSQRRGPSGEPHQETQYF. DNA of the CDR3: TGCGCCAGCAGCCAACGGCGGGGTCCTAGCGGGGAACCGCACCAAGAGACCCAGTACTTC.

V gene TRBV7-2 combines with J gene TRBJ2-5; D may be TRBD1 or TRBD2 (5 bases each). Trimming pared 6 bases from V and 3 bases from J, leaving 20 bases between. The length of the CDR3 is 16 residues. CDR1 is SGHTA, CDR2 FQGNSA, per germline. The chain's CDR3 is CASRSPLGTAEETQYF. The CDR3, as DNA: TGTGCCAGCAGGAGTCCGTTGGGGACGGCCGAAGAGACCCAGTACTTC.

This clonotype was seen more than once but under ten times. The chain employs TRBV7-2 and TRBJ2-3; the D is unclear. The V end lost 5 bases, the J end lost 2 bases, and 5 bases lay between the germline ends. Germline CDR1 SGHTA, CDR2 FQGNSA. This CDR3 is built from 12 residues. The CDR3 reads CASSTNTDTQYF. The CDR3 DNA is TGTGCCAGCAGCACCAACACAGATACGCAGTATTTT.

This chain links TRBV7-2 with TRBJ2-3, with 10 bases that match TRBD2. From germline, CDR1 is SGHTA and CDR2 FQGNSA. CDR3 size: 16 residues. Trimming took 2 bases from V and 4 from J; bases not matched to a gene: 6. CDR3: CASSLRPSGSADTQYF. The CDR3 DNA sequence: TGTGCCAGCAGCTTACGCCCTAGCGGGAGTGCAGATACGCAGTATTTT.

This chain uses TRBV7-2 with TRBJ1-1, with 9 bases lining up with TRBD1. Germline CDR1 is SGHTA and CDR2 is FQGNSA. The J segment lost 4 bases and the V segment lost 1 base, leaving 1 base of the junction unmatched. The CDR3 has 14 amino acids. This chain's CDR3 is CASSLGGQGTEAFF. For the CDR3, the DNA is TGTGCCAGCAGCTTAGGGGGACAGGGCACTGAAGCTTTCTTT. Full variable domain (rest looked up from reference TRBV7-2 and TRBJ1-1): GAGVSQSPSNKVTEKGKDVELRCDPISGHTALYWYRQSLGQGLEFLIYFQGNSAPDKSGLPSDRFSAERTGGSVSTLTIQRTQQEDSAVYLCASSLGGQGTEAFFGQGTRLTVV.

The V call is TRBV5-4, the J call TRBJ1-2; the D gene is possibly TRBD1 (5 bases). The V end was cut by 4 bases, the J end by 2 bases, with 18 bases between. The CDR3 runs 16 residues. Germline CDR1 and CDR2: SGHNT and YYREEE (reference sequence). CDR3 sequence: CASSLPGGGDNYGYTF. The CDR3 region has the DNA TGTGCCAGCAGCCTCCCGGGGGGTGGGGACAACTATGGCTACACCTTC.

The V and J genes are TRBV27 and TRBJ2-7; D is possibly TRBD2 (5 bases). V gave up 6 bases and J gave up 3 bases, with 12 bases separating them. The CDR3 sequence is 13 residues long. CDR1 is MNHEY, CDR2 SMNVEV, per germline (reference sequence). Here the CDR3 DNA reads TGTGCCAGCAGAAAAAGGGAGAACTACGAGCAGTACTTC. Amino acids: CASRKRENYEQYF.

J is TRBJ2-1 and V is TRBV24-1; 9 nucleotides align to TRBD2. Germline-derived CDR1 and CDR2 are KGHDR and SFDVKD. The CDR3 runs to 17 residues. J lost 9 bases, V lost 3 bases, and 14 bases had no gene match. The CDR3 nucleotides read TGTGCCACCAGTGATCCCTTGAGGACGGGACTAGCTTCTGAGCAGTTCTTC. Translation gives CATSDPLRTGLASEQFF.

The genes are TRBV19 and TRBJ1-3, with 12 bases fitting TRBD1. Germline CDR1 is LNHDA and CDR2 is SQIVND (reference sequence). The CDR3 contains 15 residues. After removal of 10 bases from V and 4 bases from J, the junction contained 8 bases not matched to a gene. CDR3 in amino acids: CATGTGGNRGNTIYF. CDR3 bases: TGTGCCACCGGGACAGGGGGCAATAGGGGAAACACCATATATTTT. The whole variable domain, remainder taken from reference TRBV19 and TRBJ1-3, is DGGITQSPKYLFRKEGQNVTLSCEQNLNHDAMYWYRQDPGQGLRLIYYSQIVNDFQKGDIAEGYSVSREKKESFPLTVTSAQKNPTAFYLCATGTGGNRGNTIYFGEGSWLTVV.

Only a few counts were recorded for this clonotype. The V and J genes are TRBV7-8 and TRBJ2-3; weak D call: TRBD2 (5 bases). Germline values: CDR1 SGHVS, CDR2 FQNEAQ. V was cut by 1 base and J by 1 base, with 15 bases left in between. This CDR3 contains 17 residues. The CDR3 protein is CASSLVDPSPGTDTQYF. The DNA of the CDR3 is TGTGCCAGCAGCTTAGTAGATCCTAGCCCGGGCACAGATACGCAGTATTTT.

The DNA for the CDR3 is TGTGCCACCCAGCGGGACTATGGCTACACCTTC. Amino acids: CATQRDYGYTF. The chain links TRBV10-3 to TRBJ1-2; unclear D gene. The CDR3 consists of 11 residues. V was shortened by 10 bases and J by 3 bases, with 9 bases between the two germline ends. Germline values: CDR1 ENHRY, CDR2 SYGVKD.